This T cell receptor beta chain originates from a study of blood T cell repertoires in COVID-19. Whole-study context: T cells, B-cell-depleted T cells, or PBMCs supplied cDNA or gDNA.

This study enrolled people aged roughly 18 to 90 from about 26 US geographic areas. Per germline, CDR1 MNHNS and CDR2 SASEGT. Losses at the gene ends were 1 base for V and 7 bases for J; bases not matched to a gene: 7. The length of the CDR3 is 16 residues. Authors' processing steps: Amplification of reference gene primers was used by the study to estimate nucleated cell counts. TCRdb's copy holds only in-frame clones and misses some; the assay was immunoSEQ multiplex PCR. V, J and clone size are those of that table, while D and trimming were read from the DNA. The repertoire consists of about 150,000 clones, with approximately 78% occurring once and the leading ten covering more than 5%.

This receptor was obtained from a woman in her 50s who had recovered from COVID-19. The chain is built from TRBV6-1 and TRBJ1-4; 9 nucleotides agree with TRBD1. Sequencing was performed on PBMCs or T cells enriched from blood (not recorded which). This CDR3 is CASSEGDRASVEKLFF. The CDR3 nucleotides read TGTGCCAGCAGTGAAGGGGACAGGGCTTCGGTTGAAAAACTGTTTTTT.